The TCR beta chain described here comes from a study of identical twins' blood T cells. Study-wide points: Twins reportedly had markedly more similar V usage than unrelated donors, even among out-of-frame TCRbeta clonotypes.

TCRdb reprocessed the 5' RACE reads with MiXCR, giving one entry per CDR3 protein. Counted here are 350,000 to 400,000 distinct CDR3 sequences, about 28% occurring once; the ten biggest clones make up around 5.6%. This clonotype has just a few counts. Its antigen is not known. Sequences were obtained from PBMCs. This TCR was sampled from a woman aged 18-49 years in good health.

In DNA, the CDR3 is TGTGCCAGCAGGGCGGATCTCTCCTATAATTCACCCCTCCACTTT. Translated: CASRADLSYNSPLHF. This sequence joins TRBV25-1 and TRBJ1-6, with D unclear. CDR1 and CDR2 from the germline V gene are MGHDK and SYGVNS. CDR3 length equals 15 residues. V lost 6 bases to trimming and J lost 0 bases, with 9 bases between them.